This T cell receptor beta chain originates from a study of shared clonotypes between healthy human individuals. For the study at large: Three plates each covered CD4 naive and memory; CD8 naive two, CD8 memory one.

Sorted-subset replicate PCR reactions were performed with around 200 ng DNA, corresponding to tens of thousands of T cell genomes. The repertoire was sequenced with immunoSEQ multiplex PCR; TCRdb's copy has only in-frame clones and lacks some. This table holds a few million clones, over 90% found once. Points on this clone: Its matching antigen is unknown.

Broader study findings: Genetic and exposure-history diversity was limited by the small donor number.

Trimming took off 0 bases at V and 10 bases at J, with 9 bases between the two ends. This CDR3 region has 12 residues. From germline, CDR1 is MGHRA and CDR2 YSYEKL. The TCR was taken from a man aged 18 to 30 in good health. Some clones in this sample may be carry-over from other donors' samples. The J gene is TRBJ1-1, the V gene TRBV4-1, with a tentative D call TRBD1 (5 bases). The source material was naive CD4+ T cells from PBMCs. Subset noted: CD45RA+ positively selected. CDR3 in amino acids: CASSQDGTGAFF. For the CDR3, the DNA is TGCGCCAGCAGCCAAGATGGAACAGGAGCTTTCTTT.